This TCR beta chain stems from a study of identifying expanded T cells in peripheral blood. The junction had 6 bases not matched to a gene; V was cut back by 7 bases and J by 6 bases. The CDR3 is made up of 14 amino acids. CDR1 is LNHDA, CDR2 SQIVND, per germline (reference sequence). Profiled with immunoSEQ multiplex PCR; TCRdb holds only in-frame clones, not every one. The data contain approximately 140,000 clones, 86% of them singletons. This chain uses TRBV19 with TRBJ2-1; TRBD2 agrees at 10 bases. This TCR was recovered from a person aged 18 to 75 in good health. The sample consisted of blood. The CDR3 DNA is TGTGCCAGTACCTCCAGCGGGAGGGGCAATGAGCAGTTCTTC. This gives the protein CASTSSGRGNEQFF.